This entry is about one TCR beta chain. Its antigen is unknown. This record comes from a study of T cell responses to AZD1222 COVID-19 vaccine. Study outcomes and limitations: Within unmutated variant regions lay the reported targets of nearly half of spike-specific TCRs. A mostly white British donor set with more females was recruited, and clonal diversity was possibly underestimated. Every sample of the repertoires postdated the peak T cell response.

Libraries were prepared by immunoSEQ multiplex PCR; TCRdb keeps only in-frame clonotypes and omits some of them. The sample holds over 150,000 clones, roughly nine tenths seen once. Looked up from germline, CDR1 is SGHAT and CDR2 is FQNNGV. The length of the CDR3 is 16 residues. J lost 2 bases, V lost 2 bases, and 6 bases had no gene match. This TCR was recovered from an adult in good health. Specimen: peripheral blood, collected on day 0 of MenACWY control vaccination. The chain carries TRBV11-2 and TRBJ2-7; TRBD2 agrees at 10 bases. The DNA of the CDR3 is TGTGCCAGCAGCTTAATCGGGAGCGGGAGGGCCTACGAGCAGTACTTC. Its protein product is CASSLIGSGRAYEQYF. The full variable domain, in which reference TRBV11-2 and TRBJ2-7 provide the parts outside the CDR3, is EAGVAQSPRYKIIEKRQSVAFWCNPISGHATLYWYQQILGQGPKLLIQFQNNGVVDDSQLPKDRFSAERLKGVDSTLKIQPAKLEDSAVYLCASSLIGSGRAYEQYFGPGTRLTVT.